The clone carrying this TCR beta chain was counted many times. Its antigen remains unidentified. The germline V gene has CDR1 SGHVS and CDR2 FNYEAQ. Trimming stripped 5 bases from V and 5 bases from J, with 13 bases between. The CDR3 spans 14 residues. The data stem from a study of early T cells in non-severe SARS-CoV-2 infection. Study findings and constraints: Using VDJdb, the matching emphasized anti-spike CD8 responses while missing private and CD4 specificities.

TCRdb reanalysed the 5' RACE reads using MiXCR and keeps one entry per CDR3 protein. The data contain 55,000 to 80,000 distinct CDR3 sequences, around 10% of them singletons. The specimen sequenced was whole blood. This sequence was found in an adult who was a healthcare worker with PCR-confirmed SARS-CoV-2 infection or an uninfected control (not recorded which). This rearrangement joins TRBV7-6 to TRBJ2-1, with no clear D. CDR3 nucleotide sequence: TGTGCCAGCAGCAACCAGTTGGGCCACAATGAGCAGTTCTTC. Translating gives CASSNQLGHNEQFF.